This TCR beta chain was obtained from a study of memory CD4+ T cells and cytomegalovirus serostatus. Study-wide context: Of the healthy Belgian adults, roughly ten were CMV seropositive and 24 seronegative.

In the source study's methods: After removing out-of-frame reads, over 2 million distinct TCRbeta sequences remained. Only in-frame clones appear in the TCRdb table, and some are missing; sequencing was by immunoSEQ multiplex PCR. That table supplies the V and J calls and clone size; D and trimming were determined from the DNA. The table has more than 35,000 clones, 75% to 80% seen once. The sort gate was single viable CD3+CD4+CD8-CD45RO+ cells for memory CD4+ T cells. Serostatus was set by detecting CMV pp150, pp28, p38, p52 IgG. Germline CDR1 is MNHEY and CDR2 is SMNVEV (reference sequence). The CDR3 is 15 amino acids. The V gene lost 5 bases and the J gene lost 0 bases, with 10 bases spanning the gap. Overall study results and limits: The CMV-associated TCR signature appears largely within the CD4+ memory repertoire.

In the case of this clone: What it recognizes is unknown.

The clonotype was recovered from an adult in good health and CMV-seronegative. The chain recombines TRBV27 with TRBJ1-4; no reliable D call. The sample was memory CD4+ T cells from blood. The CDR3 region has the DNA TGTGCCAGCAGTCCATTTGCTGCAACTAATGAAAAACTGTTTTTT. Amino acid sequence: CASSPFAATNEKLFF. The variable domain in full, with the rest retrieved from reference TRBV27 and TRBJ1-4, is EAQVTQNPRYLITVTGKKLTVTCSQNMNHEYMSWYRQDPGLGLRQIYYSMNVEVTDKGDVPEGYKVSRKEKRNFPLILESPSPNQTSLYFCASSPFAATNEKLFFGSGTQLSVL.